The rows below give T cell receptor beta chains drawn from one sample of a study of CD8+ T cells in alopecia areata. Clones were read by immunoSEQ multiplex PCR, and TCRdb kept only the in-frame ones, dropping some. The data hold about 170,000 clones, with less than 80% observed a single time. Sequenced here: CD8+ T cells sorted from blood, sampled at week 0. The receptors here all came from a human donor with alopecia areata. CDR3s leave out the opening cysteine and the closing phenylalanine or tryptophan.

v_call	j_call	cdr3_aa
TRBV5-6	TRBJ2-5	ASSSHGTSEETQY
TRBV5-1	TRBJ1-1	ASSTPTGGATEAF
TRBV6-5	TRBJ1-2	ASSSDRVYGYT
TRBV7-9	TRBJ1-6	ASSLDGLTNSPLH
TRBV2	TRBJ1-2	ASSEGRFYGYT
TRBV5-5	TRBJ2-5	ASSSTGSDGETQY
TRBV11-3	TRBJ2-2	ASSAGFAGELF
TRBV5-1	TRBJ2-1	ASSLRQYDNEQF
TRBV27	TRBJ2-3	ASSLAGAPDTQY
TRBV29-1	TRBJ1-2	SAGDRENYGYT
TRBV5-1	TRBJ1-2	ASSLGAGIIHYGYT
TRBV14	TRBJ2-3	ASSATSGGLDTQY
TRBV2	TRBJ2-7	ASSPFGEGFHEQY
TRBV2	TRBJ1-1	ASSETAADTEAF
TRBV4-1	TRBJ2-1	ASSQVDGSGGYNEQF
TRBV29-1	TRBJ2-7	SARSRGQGSYEQY
TRBV7-2	TRBJ2-1	ASSSDRSSYNEQF
TRBV29-1	TRBJ2-4	SVSGTDQNIQY
TRBV29-1	TRBJ2-7	SVEDEGGAYEQY
TRBV4-1	TRBJ1-3	ASSHMWDFTRSGNTIY
TRBV29-1	TRBJ1-5	SVGQDYNQPQH
TRBV13	TRBJ2-7	ASSLGTGALEQY
TRBV7-9	TRBJ2-5	ASSSGQARETQY
TRBV6-5	TRBJ2-5	ASSYETEETQY
TRBV7-9	TRBJ1-5	ASGQGVQPQH
TRBV30	TRBJ2-1	AWSAATEQF
TRBV13	TRBJ1-1	ASSSPGQGGTEAF
TRBV27	TRBJ2-2	ASSFRWGPNTGELF
TRBV30	TRBJ2-5	ACLDPSGGVTQY
TRBV6-5	TRBJ2-7	ASSATGVDYEQY
TRBV15	TRBJ2-1	ATSGSPNEQF
TRBV5-1	TRBJ1-2	ASSLDAATYGYT
TRBV27	TRBJ2-3	ASRVTDTQY
TRBV27	TRBJ1-5	ASSPRDSNQPQH
TRBV2	TRBJ2-3	ASSESSGKIYTDTQY
TRBV6-1	TRBJ2-4	ASSVPHPLAKNIQY
TRBV7-2	TRBJ1-5	ASSLAPSQPQH
TRBV6-1	TRBJ1-5	ASSDRGLQPQH
TRBV7-9	TRBJ2-6	ASSASFSGANVLT
TRBV7-2	TRBJ1-1	ASSSIRTGRVNTEAF
TRBV9	TRBJ1-6	ASSVWGDSPLH
TRBV27	TRBJ1-1	ASSWGANTEAF
TRBV13	TRBJ2-7	ASSQGRGYHEQY
TRBV27	TRBJ2-7	ASSLGVNYEQY
TRBV27	TRBJ2-5	ASSEGLAGAGEETQY
TRBV30	TRBJ2-1	AWDTTSYNEQF
TRBV4-2	TRBJ2-7	ASSPGDREVDEQY
TRBV5-1	TRBJ2-2	ASSLHGAGELF